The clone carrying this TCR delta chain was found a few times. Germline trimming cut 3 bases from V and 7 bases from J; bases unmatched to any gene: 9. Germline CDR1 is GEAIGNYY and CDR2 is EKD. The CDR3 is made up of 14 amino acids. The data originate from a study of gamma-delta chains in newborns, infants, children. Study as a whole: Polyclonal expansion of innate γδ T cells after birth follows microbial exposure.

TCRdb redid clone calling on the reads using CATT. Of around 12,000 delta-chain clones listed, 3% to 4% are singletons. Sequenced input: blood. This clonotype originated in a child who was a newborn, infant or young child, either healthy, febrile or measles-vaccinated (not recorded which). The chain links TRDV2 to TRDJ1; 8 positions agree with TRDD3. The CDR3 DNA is TGTGCCTGTGACCAACTGGGGGGTTACACTAAACTCATCTTT. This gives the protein CACDQLGGYTKLIF.